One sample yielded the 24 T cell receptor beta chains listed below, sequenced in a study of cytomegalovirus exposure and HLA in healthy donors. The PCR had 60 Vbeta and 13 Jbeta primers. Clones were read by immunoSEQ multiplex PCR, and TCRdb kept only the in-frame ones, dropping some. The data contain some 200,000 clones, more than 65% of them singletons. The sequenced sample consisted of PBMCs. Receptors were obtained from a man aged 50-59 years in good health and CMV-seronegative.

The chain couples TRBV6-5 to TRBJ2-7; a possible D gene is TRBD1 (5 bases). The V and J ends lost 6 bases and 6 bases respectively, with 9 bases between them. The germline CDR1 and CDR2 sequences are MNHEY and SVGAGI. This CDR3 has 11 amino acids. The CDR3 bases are TGTGCCAGCAGGGGGCGCAGCGAGCAGTACTTC. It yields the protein CASRGRSEQYF.

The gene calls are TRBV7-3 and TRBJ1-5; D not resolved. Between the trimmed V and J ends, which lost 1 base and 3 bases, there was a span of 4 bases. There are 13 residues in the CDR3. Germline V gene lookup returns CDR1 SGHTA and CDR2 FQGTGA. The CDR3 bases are TGTGCCAGCAGCTTAAGCGCCAATCAGCCCCAGCATTTT. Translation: CASSLSANQPQHF.

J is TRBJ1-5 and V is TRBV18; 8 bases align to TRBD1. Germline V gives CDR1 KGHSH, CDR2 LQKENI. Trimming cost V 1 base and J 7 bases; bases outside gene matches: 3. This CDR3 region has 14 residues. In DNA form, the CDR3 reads TGTGCCAGCTCACCACTACAGGGGGACCAGCCCCAGCATTTT. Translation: CASSPLQGDQPQHF.

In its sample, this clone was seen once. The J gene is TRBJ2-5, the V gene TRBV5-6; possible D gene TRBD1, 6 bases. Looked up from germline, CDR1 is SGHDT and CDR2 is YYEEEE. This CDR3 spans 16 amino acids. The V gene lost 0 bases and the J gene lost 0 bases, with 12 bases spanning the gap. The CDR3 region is CASSLEGTPYQETQYF. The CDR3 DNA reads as TGTGCCAGCAGCTTGGAGGGGACACCGTACCAAGAGACCCAGTACTTC.

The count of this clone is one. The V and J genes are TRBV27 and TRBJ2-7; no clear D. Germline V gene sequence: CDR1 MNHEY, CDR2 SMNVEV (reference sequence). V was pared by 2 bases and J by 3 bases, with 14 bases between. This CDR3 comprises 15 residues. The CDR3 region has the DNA TGTGCCAGCAGTTTAGGCTCCAATAATCTCTACGAGCAGTACTTC. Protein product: CASSLGSNNLYEQYF.

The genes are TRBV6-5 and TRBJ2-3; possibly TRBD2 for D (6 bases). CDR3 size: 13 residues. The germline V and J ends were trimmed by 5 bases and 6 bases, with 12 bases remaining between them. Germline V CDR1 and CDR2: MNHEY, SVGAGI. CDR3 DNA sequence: TGTGCCAGCAGTCCCGGGGGTAAGGATACGCAGTATTTT. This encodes CASSPGGKDTQYF.

CDR3 bases: TGTGCCAGTAAAGGGGGGACTAGCGGGGACAATGAGCAGTTCTTC. This codes for CASKGGTSGDNEQFF. V usage is TRBV19 and J usage is TRBJ2-1; 13 bases agree with TRBD2. The CDR3 totals 15 residues. The germline V gene has CDR1 LNHDA and CDR2 SQIVND (reference sequence). After removal of 7 bases from V and 5 bases from J, the junction contained 5 bases not matched to a gene.

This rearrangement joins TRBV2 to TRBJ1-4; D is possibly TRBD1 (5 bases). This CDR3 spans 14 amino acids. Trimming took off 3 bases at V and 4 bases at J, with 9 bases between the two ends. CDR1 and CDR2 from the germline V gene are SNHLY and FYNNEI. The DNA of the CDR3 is TGTGCCAGCAGTGACAGGGTTGGTAATGAAAAACTGTTTTTT. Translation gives CASSDRVGNEKLFF.

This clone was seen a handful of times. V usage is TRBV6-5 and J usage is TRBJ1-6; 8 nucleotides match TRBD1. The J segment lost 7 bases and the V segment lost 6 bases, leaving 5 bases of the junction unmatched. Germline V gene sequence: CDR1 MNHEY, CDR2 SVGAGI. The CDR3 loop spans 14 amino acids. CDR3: CASRSGQENSPLHF. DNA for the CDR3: TGTGCCAGCAGGTCGGGACAGGAAAATTCACCCCTCCACTTT.

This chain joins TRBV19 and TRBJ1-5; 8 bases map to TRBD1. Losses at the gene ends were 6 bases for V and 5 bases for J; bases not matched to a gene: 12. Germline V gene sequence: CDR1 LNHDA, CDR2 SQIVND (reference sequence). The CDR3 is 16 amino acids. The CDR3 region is CASSLPDSGGDQPQHF. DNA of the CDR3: TGTGCCAGTAGCCTACCCGACTCAGGGGGCGATCAGCCCCAGCATTTT.

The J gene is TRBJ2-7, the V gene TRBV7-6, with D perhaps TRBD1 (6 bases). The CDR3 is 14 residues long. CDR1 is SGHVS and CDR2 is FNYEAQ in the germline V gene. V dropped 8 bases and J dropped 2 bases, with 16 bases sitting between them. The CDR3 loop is CASSARGQTYEQYF. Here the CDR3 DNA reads TGTGCCAGCTCGGCCCGGGGACAAACCTACGAGCAGTACTTC.

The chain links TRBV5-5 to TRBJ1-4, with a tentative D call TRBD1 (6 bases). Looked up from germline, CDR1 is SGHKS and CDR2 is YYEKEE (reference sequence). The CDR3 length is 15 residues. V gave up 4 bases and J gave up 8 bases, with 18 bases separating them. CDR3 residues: CASSPEPGAFEKLFF. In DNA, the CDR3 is TGTGCCAGCAGCCCCGAACCAGGGGCTTTCGAAAAACTGTTTTTT.

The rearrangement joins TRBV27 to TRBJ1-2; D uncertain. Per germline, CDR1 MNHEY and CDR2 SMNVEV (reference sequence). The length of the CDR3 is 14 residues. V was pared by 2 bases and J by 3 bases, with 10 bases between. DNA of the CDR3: TGTGCCAGCAGTTTAGGCAGGAGGGACTATGGCTACACCTTC. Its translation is CASSLGRRDYGYTF.

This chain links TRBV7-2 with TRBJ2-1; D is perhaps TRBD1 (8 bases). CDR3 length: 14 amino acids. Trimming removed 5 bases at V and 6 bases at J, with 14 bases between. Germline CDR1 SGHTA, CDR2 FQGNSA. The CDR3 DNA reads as TGTGCCAGCAGCCTTAACAGGGGGGGCAATGAGCAGTTCTTC. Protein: CASSLNRGGNEQFF.

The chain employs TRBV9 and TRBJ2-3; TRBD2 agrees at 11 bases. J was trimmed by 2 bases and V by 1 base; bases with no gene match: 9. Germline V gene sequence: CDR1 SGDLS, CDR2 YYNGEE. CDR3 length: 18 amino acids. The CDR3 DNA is TGTGCCAGCAGCGTATACCCCCCTAGCGGGGGGCCCACAGATACGCAGTATTTT. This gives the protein CASSVYPPSGGPTDTQYF.

CDR3 nucleotide sequence: TGTGCCAGCAGCCCAAGTGGGACAGGCTTTTACGAGCAGTACTTC. Its translation: CASSPSGTGFYEQYF. This sequence joins TRBV7-6 and TRBJ2-7; 8 bases fit TRBD1. Looked up from germline, CDR1 is SGHVS and CDR2 is FNYEAQ. The length of the CDR3 is 15 residues. J was trimmed by 4 bases and V by 5 bases; bases with no gene match: 10. The whole variable domain, remainder taken from reference TRBV7-6 and TRBJ2-7, is GAGVSQSPRYKVTKRGQDVALRCDPISGHVSLYWYRQALGQGPEFLTYFNYEAQQDKSGLPNDRFSAERPEGSISTLTIQRTEQRDSAMYRCASSPSGTGFYEQYFGPGTRLTVT.

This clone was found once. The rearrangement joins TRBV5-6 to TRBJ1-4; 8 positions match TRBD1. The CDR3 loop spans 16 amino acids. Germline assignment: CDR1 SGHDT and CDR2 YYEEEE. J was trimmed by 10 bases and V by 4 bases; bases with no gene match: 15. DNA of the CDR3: TGTGCCAGCAGCCTGGTACAGGGGGTAGGGATTGGAAAACTGTTTTTT. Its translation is CASSLVQGVGIGKLFF.

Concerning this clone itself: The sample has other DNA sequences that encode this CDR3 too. DNA for the CDR3: TGTGCCAGCTCACCTGGAGGGGTTGGCACTGAAGCTTTCTTT. Its translation is CASSPGGVGTEAFF. This sequence joins TRBV18 and TRBJ1-1, with D tentatively TRBD1 (5 bases). V shed 3 bases and J shed 4 bases, with 12 bases lying between them. Germline assignment: CDR1 KGHSH and CDR2 LQKENI. This CDR3 contains 14 residues.

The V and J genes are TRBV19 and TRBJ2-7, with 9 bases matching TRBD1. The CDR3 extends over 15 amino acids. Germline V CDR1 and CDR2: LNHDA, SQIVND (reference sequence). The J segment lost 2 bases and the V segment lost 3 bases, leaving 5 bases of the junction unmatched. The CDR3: CASSIGTGLPYEQYF. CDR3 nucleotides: TGTGCCAGTAGTATTGGGACAGGGCTTCCCTACGAGCAGTACTTC.

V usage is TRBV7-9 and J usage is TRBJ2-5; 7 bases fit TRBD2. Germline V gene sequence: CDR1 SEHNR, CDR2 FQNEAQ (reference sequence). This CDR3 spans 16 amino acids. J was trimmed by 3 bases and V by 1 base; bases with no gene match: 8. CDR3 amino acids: CASSLGLRGREETQYF. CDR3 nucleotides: TGTGCCAGCAGCTTAGGGCTTCGGGGGAGGGAAGAGACCCAGTACTTC. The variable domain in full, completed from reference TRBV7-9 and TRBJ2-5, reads DTGVSQNPRHKITKRGQNVTFRCDPISEHNRLYWYRQTLGQGPEFLTYFQNEAQLEKSRLLSDRFSAERPKGSFSTLEIQRTEQGDSAMYLCASSLGLRGREETQYFGPGTRLLVL.

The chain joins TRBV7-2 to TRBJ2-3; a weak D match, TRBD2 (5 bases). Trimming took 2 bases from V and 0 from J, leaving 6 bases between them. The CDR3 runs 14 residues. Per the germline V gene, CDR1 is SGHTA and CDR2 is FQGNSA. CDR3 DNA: TGTGCCAGCAGCTTATGGGAGAGCACAGATACGCAGTATTTT. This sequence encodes CASSLWESTDTQYF.

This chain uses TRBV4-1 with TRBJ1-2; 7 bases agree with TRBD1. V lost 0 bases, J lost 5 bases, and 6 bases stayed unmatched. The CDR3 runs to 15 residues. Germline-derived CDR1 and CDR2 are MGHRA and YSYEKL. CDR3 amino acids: CASSQEEGGGYGYTF. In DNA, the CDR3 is TGCGCCAGCAGCCAAGAGGAAGGGGGCGGGTATGGCTACACCTTC.

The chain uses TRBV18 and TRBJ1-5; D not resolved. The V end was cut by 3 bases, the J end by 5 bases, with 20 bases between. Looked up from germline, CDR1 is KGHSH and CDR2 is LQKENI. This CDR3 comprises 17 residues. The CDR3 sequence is CASSPGPRGGRDQPQHF. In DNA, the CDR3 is TGTGCCAGCTCACCCGGCCCCCGGGGAGGTAGGGATCAGCCCCAGCATTTT.

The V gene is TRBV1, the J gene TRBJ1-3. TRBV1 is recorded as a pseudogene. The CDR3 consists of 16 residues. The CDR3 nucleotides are TGCACCAGCAGCCAAGCGGACTGTGCTAATCGAAACACCATATATTTT. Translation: CTSSQADCANRNTIYF.